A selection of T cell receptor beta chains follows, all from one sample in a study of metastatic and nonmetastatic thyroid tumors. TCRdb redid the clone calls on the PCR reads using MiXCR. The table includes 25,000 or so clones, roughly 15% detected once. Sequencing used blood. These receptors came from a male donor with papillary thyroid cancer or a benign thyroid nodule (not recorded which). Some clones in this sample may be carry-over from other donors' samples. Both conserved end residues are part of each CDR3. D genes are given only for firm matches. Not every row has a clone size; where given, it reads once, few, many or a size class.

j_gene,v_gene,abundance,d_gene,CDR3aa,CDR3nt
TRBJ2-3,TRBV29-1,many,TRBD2,CSVATSGRSDTQYF,TGCAGCGTTGCGACTAGCGGGAGGTCGGATACGCAGTATTTT
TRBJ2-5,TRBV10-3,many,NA,CAIFSDREETQYF,TGTGCCATCTTTTCAGACAGAGAAGAGACCCAGTACTTC
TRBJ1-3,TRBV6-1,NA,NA,CASRTGQFSGNTIYF,TGTGCCAGCAGGACCGGACAGTTCTCTGGAAACACCATATATTTT
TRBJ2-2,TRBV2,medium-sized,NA,CASSRSSNTGELFF,TGTGCCAGCAGCAGGAGCTCGAACACCGGGGAGCTGTTTTTT
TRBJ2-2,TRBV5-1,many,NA,CASSPDGQNTGELFF,TGCGCCAGCAGCCCGGACGGACAGAACACCGGGGAGCTGTTTTTT
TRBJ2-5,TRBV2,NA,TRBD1,CAALLGGRDQETQYF,TGTGCCGCCCTTCTAGGGGGCCGTGACCAAGAGACCCAGTACTTC
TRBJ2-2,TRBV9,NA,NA,CASSVARRNTGELFF,TGTGCCAGCAGCGTAGCGCGGAGGAACACCGGGGAGCTGTTTTTT
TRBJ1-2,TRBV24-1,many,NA,CATSDFSPYGYTF,TGTGCCACCAGTGATTTTTCGCCTTATGGCTACACCTTC
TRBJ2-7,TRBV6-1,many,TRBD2,CASSEGVAGIEQYF,TGTGCCAGCAGTGAAGGGGTAGCGGGCATCGAGCAGTACTTC
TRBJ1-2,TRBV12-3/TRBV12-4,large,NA,CASSLNNYGYTF,TGTGCCAGCAGTTTGAATAACTATGGCTACACCTTC
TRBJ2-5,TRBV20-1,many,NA,CSAPRLVGETQYF,TGCAGTGCTCCCAGACTAGTCGGAGAGACCCAGTACTTC
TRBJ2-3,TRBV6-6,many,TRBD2,CASSYSSAGGTDTQYF,TGTGCCAGCAGTTACTCGTCAGCGGGAGGAACAGATACGCAGTATTTT
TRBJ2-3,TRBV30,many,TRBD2,CARIPEGGSTDTQYF,TGTGCCAGGATTCCTGAGGGAGGGAGCACAGATACGCAGTATTTT
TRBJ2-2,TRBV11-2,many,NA,CASSLGSENTGELFF,TGTGCCAGCAGCTTAGGGAGCGAAAACACCGGGGAGCTGTTTTTT
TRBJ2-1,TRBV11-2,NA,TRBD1,CASSLGTGYNEQFF,TGTGCCAGCAGCCTCGGGACAGGGTACAATGAGCAGTTCTTC
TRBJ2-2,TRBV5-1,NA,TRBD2,CASSLPVTSGGTGELFF,TGCGCCAGCAGCTTGCCCGTGACTAGCGGGGGAACCGGGGAGCTGTTTTTT
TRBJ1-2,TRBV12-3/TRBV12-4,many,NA,CASSLAVKGGAYGYTF,TGTGCCAGCAGTTTAGCGGTCAAGGGGGGCGCCTATGGCTACACCTTC
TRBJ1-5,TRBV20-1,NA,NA,CTSTTQGNQPQHF,TGCACTTCAACCACCCAGGGTAATCAGCCCCAGCATTTT
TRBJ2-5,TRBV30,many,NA,CAWSVGGAETQYF,TGTGCCTGGAGTGTAGGGGGGGCGGAGACCCAGTACTTC
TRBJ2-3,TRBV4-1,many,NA,CASSQMGGVTDTQYF,TGCGCCAGCAGCCAAATGGGTGGGGTTACAGATACGCAGTATTTT
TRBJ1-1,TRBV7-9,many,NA,CASSLGTGLNTEAFF,TGTGCCAGCAGCTTAGGTACGGGACTGAACACTGAAGCTTTCTTT
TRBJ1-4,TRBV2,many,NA,CASRTPGLVEKLFF,TGTGCCAGCAGGACTCCGGGACTGGTAGAAAAACTGTTTTTT
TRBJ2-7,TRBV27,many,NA,CASSLAGGAREQYF,TGTGCCAGCAGTTTGGCGGGTGGGGCTCGCGAGCAGTACTTC
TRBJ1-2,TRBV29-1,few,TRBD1,CSGGQGAGGYTF,TGCAGCGGGGGACAGGGGGCAGGTGGCTACACCTTC
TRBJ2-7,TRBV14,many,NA,CASSPATTYEQYF,TGTGCCAGCAGCCCGGCCACCACCTACGAGCAGTACTTC
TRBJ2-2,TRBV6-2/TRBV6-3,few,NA,CASSYSVDKSGELFF,TGTGCCAGCAGTTACTCGGTGGATAAGTCCGGGGAGCTGTTTTTT